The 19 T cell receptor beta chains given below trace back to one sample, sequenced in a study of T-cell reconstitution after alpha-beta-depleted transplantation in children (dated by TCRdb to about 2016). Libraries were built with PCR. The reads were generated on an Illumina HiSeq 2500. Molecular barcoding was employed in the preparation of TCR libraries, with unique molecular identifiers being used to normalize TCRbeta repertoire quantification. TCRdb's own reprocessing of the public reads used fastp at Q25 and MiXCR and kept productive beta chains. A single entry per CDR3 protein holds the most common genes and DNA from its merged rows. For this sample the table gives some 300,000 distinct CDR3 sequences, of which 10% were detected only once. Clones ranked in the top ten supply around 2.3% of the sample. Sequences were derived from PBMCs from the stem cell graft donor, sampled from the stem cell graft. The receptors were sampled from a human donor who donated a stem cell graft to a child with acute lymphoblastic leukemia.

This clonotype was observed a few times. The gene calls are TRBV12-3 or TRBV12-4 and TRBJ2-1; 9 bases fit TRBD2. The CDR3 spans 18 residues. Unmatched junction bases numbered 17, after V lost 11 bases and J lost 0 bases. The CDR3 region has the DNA TGTGCCTTCTGTTTAGGGCTAGCGGGGCCGAGCTCCTACAATGAGCAGTTCTTC. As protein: CAFCLGLAGPSSYNEQFF.

Here the CDR3 DNA reads TGCGCCAGCAGCCAAGATTTACAGGGTGGCACCGGGGAGCTGTTTTTT. It codes for CASSQDLQGGTGELFF. The genes are TRBV4-1 and TRBJ2-2; the D gene is possibly TRBD1 (6 bases). CDR1 is MGHRA, CDR2 YSYEKL, per germline. The CDR3 contains 16 residues. Deletions cut 0 bases from V and 4 bases from J, with 12 bases between.

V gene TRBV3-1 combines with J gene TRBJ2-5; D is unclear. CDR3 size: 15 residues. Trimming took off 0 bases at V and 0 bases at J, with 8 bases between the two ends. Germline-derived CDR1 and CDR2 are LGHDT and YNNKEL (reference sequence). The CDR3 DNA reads TGTGCCAGCAGCCAAGATCCTTTGTACCAAGAGACCCAGTACTTC. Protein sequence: CASSQDPLYQETQYF.

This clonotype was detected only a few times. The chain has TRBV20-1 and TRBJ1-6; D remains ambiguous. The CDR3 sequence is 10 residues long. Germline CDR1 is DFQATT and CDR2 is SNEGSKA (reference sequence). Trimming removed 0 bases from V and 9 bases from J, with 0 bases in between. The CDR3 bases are TGCAGTGCTAGAGATTCACCCCTCCACTTT. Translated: CSARDSPLHF.

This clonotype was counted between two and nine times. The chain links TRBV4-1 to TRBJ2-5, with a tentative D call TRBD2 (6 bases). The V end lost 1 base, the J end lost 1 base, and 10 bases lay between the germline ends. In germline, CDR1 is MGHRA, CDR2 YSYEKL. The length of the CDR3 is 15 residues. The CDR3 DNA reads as TGCGCCAGCAGCCAAGGAGATAGCGGCCAAGAGACCCAGTACTTC. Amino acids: CASSQGDSGQETQYF.

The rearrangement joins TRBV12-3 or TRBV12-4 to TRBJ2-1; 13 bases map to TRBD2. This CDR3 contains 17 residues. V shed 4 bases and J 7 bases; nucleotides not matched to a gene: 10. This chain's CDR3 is CASSSGLAGTGSNEQFF. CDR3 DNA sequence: TGTGCCAGCAGTTCGGGACTAGCGGGAACAGGTTCGAATGAGCAGTTCTTC.

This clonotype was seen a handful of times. In DNA, the CDR3 is TGTGCCACCAGCAGAGATCCTCAAGCGGGAGGGCTAGCCTCCTACGAGCAGTACTTC. As protein: CATSRDPQAGGLASYEQYF. The rearrangement joins TRBV15 to TRBJ2-7, with TRBD2 matching 10 bases. This CDR3 has 19 residues. Germline values: CDR1 LNHNV, CDR2 YYDKDF (reference sequence). J gave up 0 bases and V 0 bases, and 11 bases lay outside the gene matches.

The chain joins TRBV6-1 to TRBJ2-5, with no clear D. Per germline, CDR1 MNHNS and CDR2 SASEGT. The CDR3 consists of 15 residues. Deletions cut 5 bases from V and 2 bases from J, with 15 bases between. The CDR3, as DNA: TGTGCCAGCAGTCTCCCAAAGAGGCCTCAAGAGACCCAGTACTTC. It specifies CASSLPKRPQETQYF.

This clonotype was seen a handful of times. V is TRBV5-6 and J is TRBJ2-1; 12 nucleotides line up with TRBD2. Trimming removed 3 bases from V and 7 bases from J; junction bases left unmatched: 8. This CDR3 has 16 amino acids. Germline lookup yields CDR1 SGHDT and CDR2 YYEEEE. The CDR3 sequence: CASSSLGLAGINEQFF. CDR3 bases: TGTGCCAGCAGCTCACTAGGACTAGCGGGAATAAATGAGCAGTTCTTC.

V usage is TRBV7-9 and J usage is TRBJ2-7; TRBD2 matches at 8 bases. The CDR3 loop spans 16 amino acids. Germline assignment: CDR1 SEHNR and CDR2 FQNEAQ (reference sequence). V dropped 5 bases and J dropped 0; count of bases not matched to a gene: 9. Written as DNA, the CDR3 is TGTGCCAGCAGCCGAACGGGGGGGGGAAGCTCCTACGAGCAGTACTTC. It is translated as CASSRTGGGSSYEQYF.

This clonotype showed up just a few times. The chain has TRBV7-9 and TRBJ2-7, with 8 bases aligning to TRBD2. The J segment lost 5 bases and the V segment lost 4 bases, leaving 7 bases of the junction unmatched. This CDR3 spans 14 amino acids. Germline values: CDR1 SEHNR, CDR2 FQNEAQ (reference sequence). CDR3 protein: CASSSIGGGDEQYF. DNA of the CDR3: TGTGCCAGCAGCTCAATCGGGGGGGGGGACGAGCAGTACTTC.

The CDR3 nucleotides read TGCAGTGCGGCGGGACTAGCCTACTACAATGAGCAGTTCTTC. Residues: CSAAGLAYYNEQFF. V usage is TRBV20-1 and J usage is TRBJ2-1; 9 bases are shared with TRBD2. Germline CDR1 reads DFQATT; CDR2 reads SNEGSKA (reference sequence). V gave up 6 bases and J gave up 3 bases; unmatched junction bases: 6. CDR3 size: 14 residues.

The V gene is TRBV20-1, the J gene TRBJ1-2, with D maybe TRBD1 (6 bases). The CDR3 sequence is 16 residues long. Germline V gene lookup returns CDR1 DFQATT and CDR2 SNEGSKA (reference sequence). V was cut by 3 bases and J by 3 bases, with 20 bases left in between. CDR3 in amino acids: CSASPPGSDSHYGYTF. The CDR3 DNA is TGCAGTGCTAGTCCCCCCGGGTCGGACAGCCACTATGGCTACACCTTC.

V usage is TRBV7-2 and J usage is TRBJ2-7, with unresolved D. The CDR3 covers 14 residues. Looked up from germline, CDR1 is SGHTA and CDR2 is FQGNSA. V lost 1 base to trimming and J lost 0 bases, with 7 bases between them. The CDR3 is CASSLVKSSYEQYF. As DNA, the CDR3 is TGTGCCAGCAGCTTAGTCAAAAGCTCCTACGAGCAGTACTTC. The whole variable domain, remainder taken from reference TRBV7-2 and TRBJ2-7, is GAGVSQSPSNKVTEKGKDVELRCDPISGHTALYWYRQSLGQGLEFLIYFQGNSAPDKSGLPSDRFSAERTGGSVSTLTIQRTQQEDSAVYLCASSLVKSSYEQYFGPGTRLTVT.

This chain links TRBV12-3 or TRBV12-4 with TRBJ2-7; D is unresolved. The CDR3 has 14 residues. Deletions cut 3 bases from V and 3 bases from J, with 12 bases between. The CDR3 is CASSLKGVHYEQYF. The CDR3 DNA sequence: TGTGCCAGCAGTTTGAAGGGTGTTCACTACGAGCAGTACTTC.

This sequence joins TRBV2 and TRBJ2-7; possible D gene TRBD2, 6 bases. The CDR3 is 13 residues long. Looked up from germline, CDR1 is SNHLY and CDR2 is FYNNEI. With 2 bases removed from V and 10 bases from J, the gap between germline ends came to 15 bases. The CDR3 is CASSESPPGLQYF. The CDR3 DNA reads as TGTGCCAGCAGTGAATCTCCCCCCGGACTACAGTACTTC.

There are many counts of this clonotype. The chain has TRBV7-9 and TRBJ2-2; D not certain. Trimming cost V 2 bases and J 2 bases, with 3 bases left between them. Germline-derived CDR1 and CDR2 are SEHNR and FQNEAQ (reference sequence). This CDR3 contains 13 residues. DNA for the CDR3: TGTGCCAGCAGCTTAATAAACACCGGGGAGCTGTTTTTT. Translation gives CASSLINTGELFF. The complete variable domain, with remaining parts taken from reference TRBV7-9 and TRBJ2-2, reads DTGVSQNPRHKITKRGQNVTFRCDPISEHNRLYWYRQTLGQGPEFLTYFQNEAQLEKSRLLSDRFSAERPKGSFSTLEIQRTEQGDSAMYLCASSLINTGELFFGEGSRLTVL.

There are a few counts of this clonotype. The CDR3 is CAIRGQGTTNTEAFF. In DNA form, the CDR3 reads TGTGCCATCAGAGGACAGGGGACGACGAACACTGAAGCTTTCTTT. The J gene is TRBJ1-1, the V gene TRBV10-3; 9 positions match TRBD1. V lost 6 bases to trimming and J lost 1 base; unmatched junction nucleotides: 6. This CDR3 contains 15 residues. The germline CDR1 and CDR2 sequences are ENHRY and SYGVKD.

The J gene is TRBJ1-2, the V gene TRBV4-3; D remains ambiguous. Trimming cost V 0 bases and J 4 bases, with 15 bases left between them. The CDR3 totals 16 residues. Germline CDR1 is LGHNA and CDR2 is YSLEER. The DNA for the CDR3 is TGCGCCAGCAGCCAAGATATACGAGGCCCAGCCTATGGCTACACCTTC. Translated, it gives CASSQDIRGPAYGYTF.